What follows are 10 T cell receptor beta chains derived from one specimen sequenced in a study of blood T cell repertoires in COVID-19. Measured with immunoSEQ multiplex PCR; TCRdb has only the in-frame clones, and not every one. The sample includes about 330,000 clones, about 82% of them seen just once. The sample comprised peripheral blood. The receptors come from a woman aged 50 to 65 with acute or convalescent COVID-19.

This clone is a singleton in its sample. The gene calls are TRBV7-7 and TRBJ2-7, with D unresolved. This CDR3 is built from 13 residues. Between the trimmed V and J ends, which lost 1 base and 5 bases, there was a span of 9 bases. CDR1 and CDR2 (germline): SSHAT, FNYEAQ (reference sequence). This CDR3 is CASSLDVEDEQYF. Written as DNA, the CDR3 is TGTGCCAGCAGCTTAGATGTCGAGGACGAGCAGTACTTC.

CDR3 residues: CASSREEYTDTQYF. CDR3 nucleotide sequence: TGTGCCAGCAGCAGGGAGGAGTACACAGATACGCAGTATTTT. The V call is TRBV7-2, the J call TRBJ2-3; tentatively, D is TRBD2 (6 bases). The germline gives CDR1 SGHTA, CDR2 FQGNSA. V gave up 5 bases and J gave up 2 bases, with 11 bases separating them. This CDR3 has 14 amino acids.

The chain is built from TRBV27 and TRBJ2-7; 8 bases map to TRBD1. Trimming removed 2 bases from V and 1 base from J; junction bases left unmatched: 4. CDR1 MNHEY and CDR2 SMNVEV come from the germline V gene (reference sequence). The CDR3 is 15 residues long. CDR3 sequence (DNA): TGTGCCAGCAGTTTAATGGGGACAGGATCCTACGAGCAGTACTTC. This sequence encodes CASSLMGTGSYEQYF.

The genes are TRBV2 and TRBJ1-1; 11 bases line up with TRBD1. CDR1 is SNHLY and CDR2 is FYNNEI in the germline V gene. The CDR3 has 14 amino acids. The trim removed 6 bases at V and 4 bases at J, leaving 4 bases unmatched. The DNA for the CDR3 is TGTGCCAGCAGCGGACAGGGGGCAAGCACTGAAGCTTTCTTT. As protein: CASSGQGASTEAFF. Full variable domain (rest looked up from reference TRBV2 and TRBJ1-1): EPEVTQTPSHQVTQMGQEVILRCVPISNHLYFYWYRQILGQKVEFLVSFYNNEISEKSEIFDDQFSVERPDGSNFTLKIRSTKLEDSAMYFCASSGQGASTEAFFGQGTRLTVV.

The chain joins TRBV27 to TRBJ1-1; 7 positions match TRBD1. The CDR3 length is 15 residues. After removal of 3 bases from V and 1 base from J, the junction contained 5 bases not matched to a gene. The germline CDR1 and CDR2 sequences are MNHEY and SMNVEV (reference sequence). The CDR3 nucleotides read TGTGCCAGCAGTTTCCCGGGACAGCCGAACACTGAAGCTTTCTTT. Translating it yields CASSFPGQPNTEAFF.

The genes are TRBV7-3 and TRBJ1-3; D is unresolved. Trimming removed 5 bases at V and 0 bases at J, with 14 bases between. CDR1 is SGHTA and CDR2 is FQGTGA in the germline V gene. This CDR3 has 16 residues. The CDR3 loop reads CASSHHEGDSGNTIYF. The CDR3 nucleotides are TGTGCCAGCAGCCACCACGAAGGAGACTCTGGAAACACCATATATTTT.

The chain's CDR3 is CASSQDSVKETQYF. CDR3 DNA sequence: TGTGCCAGCAGCCAAGATTCGGTAAAAGAGACCCAGTACTTC. The rearrangement links TRBV3-1 (or the pseudogene TRBV3-2) to TRBJ2-5, with D hard to call. The V end lost 0 bases, the J end lost 3 bases, and 8 bases lay between the germline ends. This CDR3 comprises 14 residues. Germline assignment: CDR1 LGHDT and CDR2 YNNKEL (reference sequence).

Only a few counts were recorded for this clone. The chain links TRBV7-2 to TRBJ1-5; 8 bases match TRBD1. Trimming removed 4 bases from V and 7 bases from J; junction bases left unmatched: 9. Germline V CDR1 and CDR2: SGHTA, FQGNSA. This CDR3 has 15 amino acids. CDR3: CASSSQGALEQPQHF. The CDR3 DNA is TGTGCCAGCAGCTCCCAGGGGGCGCTTGAGCAGCCCCAGCATTTT.

The chain uses TRBV21-1 and TRBJ2-5; TRBD2, as called in the table, went unchecked against the DNA. TRBV21-1 is a pseudogene segment. This CDR3 is 15 amino acids long. CDR3 loop: CASSKVPTIEETQYF. CDR3 nucleotide sequence: TGTGCCAGCAGCAAAGTTCCTACTATTGAAGAGACCCAGTACTTC.

The V and J genes are TRBV10-3 and TRBJ2-3; weak D call: TRBD2 (6 bases). The CDR3 contains 15 residues. The germline V gene encodes CDR1 ENHRY and CDR2 SYGVKD. The V end lost 5 bases, the J end lost 0 bases, and 12 bases lay between the germline ends. Here the CDR3 reads CAISLGGASTDTQYF. The CDR3 region has the DNA TGTGCCATCAGTCTGGGGGGAGCTAGCACAGATACGCAGTATTTT.